The rows below give T cell receptor beta chains drawn from one sample of a study of blood T cells in healthy people across ages. MiXCR, applied by TCRdb to the 5' RACE reads, yields one record per CDR3 protein. The sample consists of a few hundred thousand distinct CDR3 sequences, around 30% of them appearing once. Sequencing was performed on blood. These receptors were obtained from a woman in her seventies in good health. CDR3s include the opening cysteine and the closing phenylalanine or tryptophan. A D gene is named only where the DNA matches it firmly. Clone size, where shown, is once, few, many, or a class for clones that have expanded.

clone size	V gene	J gene	D gene	CDR3 DNA	CDR3 protein
-	TRBV5-1	TRBJ1-5	-	TGCGCCAGCAGCTTGTCGGGTAGCGGCAATCAGCCCCAGCATTTT	CASSLSGSGNQPQHF
-	TRBV12-3/TRBV12-4	TRBJ2-5	-	TGTGCCAGCAGTGCACCCGAACAAGAGACCCAGTACTTC	CASSAPEQETQYF
few	TRBV2	TRBJ1-5	-	TGTGCCAGCACCCTGCGGACAAATCAGCCCCAGCATTTT	CASTLRTNQPQHF
-	TRBV28	TRBJ1-1	-	TGTGCCAGCAGTTTATTCTCGGTGGGGGGTCCGGAAGCTTTCTTT	CASSLFSVGGPEAFF
-	TRBV28	TRBJ1-2	-	TGTGCCAGCCAAGGCTGGTATGGCTACACCTTC	CASQGWYGYTF
few	TRBV5-1	TRBJ2-1	-	TGCGCCAGCAGCTCGACTATAAAATCGAGGAATGAGCAGTTCTTC	CASSSTIKSRNEQFF
few	TRBV15	TRBJ2-4	TRBD1	TGTGCCACCAGCAGCCCCTTCGGGACAGGCGAGGCCATTCAGTACTTC	CATSSPFGTGEAIQYF
-	TRBV18	TRBJ1-1	-	TGTGCCAGCTCTCCCAGGGAAAGCACTGAAGCTTTCTTT	CASSPRESTEAFF
-	TRBV5-1	TRBJ2-2	-	TGCGCCAGCAGCTTGGAGGGAGGCCGGGAGCTGTTTTTT	CASSLEGGRELFF
-	TRBV5-1	TRBJ2-7	-	TGCGCCAGCAGCTTGGGCGACCTATCAATCTACGAGCAGTACTTC	CASSLGDLSIYEQYF
-	TRBV28	TRBJ1-4	-	TGTGCCAGCAGTGCCACAACAGGGTCGGGGGAAAAACTGTTTTTT	CASSATTGSGEKLFF
many	TRBV15	TRBJ2-1	TRBD2	TGTGCCACCAGCAGAGAGGGACTAGCACCCTACAATGAGCAGTTCTTC	CATSREGLAPYNEQFF
-	TRBV10-3	TRBJ2-7	-	TGTGCCATCAGTGAGAAAAGCGGCAGCCCCTACGAGCAGTACTTC	CAISEKSGSPYEQYF
-	TRBV3-1	TRBJ1-2	-	TGTGCCAGCAGCCGCTCTGGGGCGACTAACTATGGCTACACCTTC	CASSRSGATNYGYTF
few	TRBV4-3	TRBJ2-1	-	TGCGCCAGCAGCCAAGAAGAACAGTACAATGAGCAGTTCTTC	CASSQEEQYNEQFF
-	TRBV5-1	TRBJ1-1	TRBD1	TGCGCCAGCAGCCAGACAGGGAGCGCTGAAGCTTTCTTT	CASSQTGSAEAFF
few	TRBV15	TRBJ2-7	-	TGTGCCACCAGCAGAGGTTCCTACGAGCAGTACTTC	CATSRGSYEQYF
-	TRBV5-1	TRBJ1-6	-	TGCGCCAGCAGCCCCGGTGACACCCTTGGGTCCTATAATTCACCCCTCCACTTT	CASSPGDTLGSYNSPLHF
few	TRBV24-1	TRBJ2-5	-	TGTGCCACCAGTGAAGCCGGGACGGAAGAGACCCAGTACTTC	CATSEAGTEETQYF
-	TRBV7-9	TRBJ2-4	-	TGTGCCAGCAGCTTAGGAGGAAGGAACAATCAGTACTTC	CASSLGGRNNQYF
many	TRBV7-3	TRBJ2-3	-	TGTGCCAGCAGTACAGACACAGATACGCAGTATTTT	CASSTDTDTQYF
few	TRBV6-5	TRBJ1-4	-	TGTGCCAGCAGTTACACCCTAGGACGCGTTGCAACTAATGAAAAACTGTTTTTT	CASSYTLGRVATNEKLFF
-	TRBV7-9	TRBJ1-2	-	TGTGCCAGCAGCTTCCGCACGCCTGGGGGCACCGGCGGCTACACCTTC	CASSFRTPGGTGGYTF
many	TRBV28	TRBJ2-1	-	TGTGCCAGCAGTTTAGACCGATACAATGAGCAGTTCTTC	CASSLDRYNEQFF
few	TRBV28	TRBJ2-4	-	TGTGCCAGCAGTTTCAAAGCCCTCCGCATGAGATCGGCTGAAAACATTCAGTACTTC	CASSFKALRMRSAENIQYF
many	TRBV10-2	TRBJ2-1	-	TGCGCCAGCAGTGAGGTCCCAGGGGTTTCCTACAATGAGCAGTTCTTC	CASSEVPGVSYNEQFF
few	TRBV7-9	TRBJ2-5	-	TGTGCCAGCAGCTTAGACGGGGTGCGCCAAGAGACCCAGTACTTC	CASSLDGVRQETQYF
-	TRBV6-2/TRBV6-3	TRBJ1-5	-	TGTGCCAGCAAGGAGGTGAACGGCAATCAGCCCCAGCATTTT	CASKEVNGNQPQHF
few	TRBV6-5	TRBJ2-5	TRBD1	TGTGCCAGCAGTTACCTACCTGCGACAGGGATCTTAAAAGAGACCCAGTACTTC	CASSYLPATGILKETQYF
-	TRBV12-3/TRBV12-4	TRBJ2-4	-	TGTGCCAGCAGTTTCGCTAGGACAGCCAAAAACATTCAGTACTTC	CASSFARTAKNIQYF
-	TRBV20-1	TRBJ1-2	-	TGCAGTGCTAGAGATCGTGTTGGGGGGCACTATGGCTACACCTTC	CSARDRVGGHYGYTF
many	TRBV10-3	TRBJ2-5	-	TGTGCCATCAGTGTCGGACTGGGGGAGACCCAGTACTTC	CAISVGLGETQYF
few	TRBV18	TRBJ2-1	TRBD2	TGTGCCAGCTCACCATGGACTAGCGAGTACAATGAGCAGTTCTTC	CASSPWTSEYNEQFF
few	TRBV5-1	TRBJ1-1	-	TGCGCCAGCAGCGTGTCCGGGTTGAACACTGAAGCTTTCTTT	CASSVSGLNTEAFF
few	TRBV4-2	TRBJ2-7	-	TGTGCCAGCAGCCCCCTGTCCGGGGACCGACACGAGCAGTACTTC	CASSPLSGDRHEQYF
-	TRBV12-3/TRBV12-4	TRBJ1-1	-	TGTGCCAGCACCCCCGTGGGGAAAGCTGAAGCTTTCTTT	CASTPVGKAEAFF
many	TRBV7-6	TRBJ1-4	TRBD1	TGTGCCAGCAGCAAATTTGCAGGGGGCGCGGGTAATGAAAAACTGTTTTTT	CASSKFAGGAGNEKLFF